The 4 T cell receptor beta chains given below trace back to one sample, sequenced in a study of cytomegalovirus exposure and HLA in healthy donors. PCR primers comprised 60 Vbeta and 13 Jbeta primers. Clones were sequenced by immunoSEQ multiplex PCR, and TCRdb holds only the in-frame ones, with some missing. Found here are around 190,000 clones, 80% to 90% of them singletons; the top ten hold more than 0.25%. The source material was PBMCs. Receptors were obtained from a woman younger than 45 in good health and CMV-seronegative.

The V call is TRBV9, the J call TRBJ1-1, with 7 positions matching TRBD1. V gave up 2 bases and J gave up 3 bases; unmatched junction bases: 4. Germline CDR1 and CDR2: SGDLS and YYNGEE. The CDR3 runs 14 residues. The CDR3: CASSVGQVYTEAFF. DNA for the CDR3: TGTGCCAGCAGCGTCGGACAGGTGTACACTGAAGCTTTCTTT.

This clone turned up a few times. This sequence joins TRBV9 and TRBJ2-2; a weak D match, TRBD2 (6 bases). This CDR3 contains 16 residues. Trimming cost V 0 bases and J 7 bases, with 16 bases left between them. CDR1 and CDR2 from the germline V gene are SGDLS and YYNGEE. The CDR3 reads CASSVAKLASHGELFF. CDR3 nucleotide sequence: TGTGCCAGCAGCGTAGCTAAGCTAGCGTCCCACGGGGAGCTGTTTTTT.

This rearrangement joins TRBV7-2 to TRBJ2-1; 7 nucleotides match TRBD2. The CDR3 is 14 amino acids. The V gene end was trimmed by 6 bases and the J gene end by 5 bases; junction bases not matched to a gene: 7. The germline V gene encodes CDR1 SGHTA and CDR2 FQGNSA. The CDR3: CASSRRRGNNEQFF. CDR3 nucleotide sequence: TGTGCCAGCAGTCGCAGGCGGGGGAACAATGAGCAGTTCTTC.

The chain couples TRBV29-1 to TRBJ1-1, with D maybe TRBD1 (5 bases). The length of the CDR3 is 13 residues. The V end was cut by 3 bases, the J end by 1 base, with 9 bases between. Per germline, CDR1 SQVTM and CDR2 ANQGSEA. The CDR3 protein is CSVEKTGNTEAFF. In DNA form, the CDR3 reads TGCAGCGTTGAGAAAACAGGGAACACTGAAGCTTTCTTT. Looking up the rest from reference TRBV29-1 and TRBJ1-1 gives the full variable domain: SAVISQKPSRDICQRGTSLTIQCQVDSQVTMMFWYRQQPGQSLTLIATANQGSEATYESGFVIDKFPISRPNLTFSTLTVSNMSPEDSSIYLCSVEKTGNTEAFFGQGTRLTVV.